A single sample is the source of the 2 T cell receptor beta chains below, sequenced in a study of identical twins. MiXCR, applied by TCRdb to the 5' RACE reads, yields one record per CDR3 protein. The data contain hundreds of thousands of distinct CDR3 sequences, over 9% of them seen just once; the ten biggest clones take up around 1.6%. These data also featured in a second study, about yellow fever vaccine responses in identical twins.

The sequenced material came from PBMCs. These TCRs come from a young woman in good health.

This chain uses TRBV12-5 with TRBJ2-7; D gene unclear. CDR3 length: 13 residues. Germline V gives CDR1 LGHNT, CDR2 FRNRAP. Trimming took off 1 base at V and 4 bases at J, with 8 bases between the two ends. The CDR3, as DNA: TGTGCTAGTGGTTTGGACCCCGGATACGAGCAGTACTTC. Translating gives CASGLDPGYEQYF.

This clonotype has a handful of counts. The chain links TRBV28 to TRBJ2-7; possibly TRBD1 or TRBD2 for D (5 bases each). Trimming pared 3 bases from V and 1 base from J, leaving 10 bases between. The CDR3 totals 14 residues. In germline, CDR1 is MDHEN, CDR2 SYDVKM. This CDR3 reads CASSFNGGSYEQYV. As DNA, the CDR3 is TGTGCCAGCAGTTTTAATGGGGGATCCTACGAGCAGTACGTC.